The 20 T cell receptor beta chains below come from one sample, sequenced in a study of shared clonotypes between healthy human individuals. Data came from immunoSEQ multiplex PCR; TCRdb stores just in-frame clones and leaves some out. The repertoire holds about 2 million clones, with about 95% as singletons. The naive CD8 subset, CD45RO-negative cells positively selected for CCR7, excluded terminally differentiated effector memory CD45RA+ cells. The sequencing sample was made of naive CD8+ T cells sorted from blood. The receptors were gathered from a young man in good health.

The chain carries TRBV27 and TRBJ2-3, with 7 bases fitting TRBD1. Germline V gene lookup returns CDR1 MNHEY and CDR2 SMNVEV (reference sequence). The CDR3 runs 17 residues. J lost 4 bases, V lost 4 bases, and 14 bases had no gene match. CDR3 nucleotide sequence: TGTGCCAGCAGTTGGGCCACGACAGGGCCAGTGGCAGATACGCAGTATTTT. It is translated as CASSWATTGPVADTQYF.

As for this clone: Mismatch with germline at one junction end may stem from a read error. J is TRBJ2-5 and V is TRBV7-7; D remains ambiguous. There are 13 residues in the CDR3. The V gene's germline CDR1 is SSHAT and CDR2 FNYEAQ (reference sequence). The CDR3, as DNA: TGTGCTAGCAGCTTTCGGTTAAAGGAGACCCAGTACTTC. Encoded protein: CASSFRLKETQYF.

In this sample, this clone turned up once. Other DNA sequences in this specimen translate into the identical CDR3. This chain joins TRBV9 and TRBJ2-1; the D is unclear. There are 15 residues in the CDR3. Trimming shortened V by 0 bases and J by 0 bases, and 7 bases separated the two germline ends. CDR1 is SGDLS, CDR2 YYNGEE, per germline. CDR3 loop: CASSVASSSYNEQFF. CDR3 nucleotide sequence: TGTGCCAGCAGCGTAGCGAGCAGCTCCTACAATGAGCAGTTCTTC.

This chain uses TRBV5-6 with TRBJ1-1; no definite D call. CDR3 length: 14 residues. Trimming shortened V by 4 bases and J by 1 base, and 11 bases separated the two germline ends. CDR1 and CDR2 (germline): SGHDT, YYEEEE. The CDR3 is CASSSYRWNTEAFF. The CDR3 DNA is TGTGCCAGCAGCAGTTACCGCTGGAACACTGAAGCTTTCTTT.

This clone was detected once. The V gene is TRBV6-6, the J gene TRBJ1-1; D is perhaps TRBD1 (5 bases). CDR1 MNHNY and CDR2 SVGAGI come from the germline V gene (reference sequence). The CDR3 is 14 amino acids. The ends were cut back, 4 bases at V and 3 bases at J, with 12 bases in the middle. CDR3 protein: CASSSSGGDTEAFF. The CDR3 DNA reads as TGTGCCAGCAGTTCGTCGGGGGGGGACACTGAAGCTTTCTTT.

Note on this clone: In the same sample, other DNA sequences code for this CDR3. V and J are TRBV5-4 and TRBJ2-2; D ambiguous. V was clipped by 4 bases and J by 2 bases, with 6 bases between them. CDR1 and CDR2 from the germline V gene are SGHNT and YYREEE (reference sequence). This CDR3 is built from 13 residues. The CDR3 nucleotides are TGTGCCAGCAGCCTTCTTAACACCGGGGAGCTGTTTTTT. This encodes CASSLLNTGELFF.

The J gene is TRBJ1-3, the V gene TRBV30, with TRBD1 identical over 8 bases. Germline assignment: CDR1 GTSNPN and CDR2 SVGIG (reference sequence). J lost 3 bases, V lost 2 bases, and 9 bases had no gene match. The CDR3 sequence is 16 residues long. CDR3 sequence (DNA): TGTGCCTGGAGTTTGGACAGGGAAGGTGTTGGAAACACCATATATTTT. It codes for CAWSLDREGVGNTIYF.

Here the CDR3 reads CASIVGGTDTQYF. The CDR3 nucleotides read TGTGCCAGCATTGTGGGGGGTACAGATACGCAGTATTTT. J is TRBJ2-3 and V is TRBV13, with D possibly matching TRBD2 (6 bases). V dropped 7 bases and J dropped 3 bases, with 11 bases sitting between them. CDR1 PRHDT and CDR2 FYEKMQ come from the germline V gene (reference sequence). The CDR3 loop spans 13 amino acids.

The CDR3 coding sequence is TGCGCCAGCAGCTTACTAGCGGGGGCGAGCTCCTACGAGCAGTACTTC. It specifies CASSLLAGASSYEQYF. The chain uses TRBV5-1 and TRBJ2-7; 11 bases align to TRBD2. Germline values: CDR1 SGHRS, CDR2 YFSETQ. The CDR3 loop spans 16 amino acids. After removal of 2 bases from V and 0 bases from J, the junction contained 4 bases not matched to a gene.

This clone was seen just once. The rearrangement joins TRBV6-5 to TRBJ2-7; D uncertain. The CDR3 runs to 13 residues. Germline V gives CDR1 MNHEY, CDR2 SVGAGI. Trimming cost V 5 bases and J 3 bases, with 11 bases left between them. The CDR3 region is CASSLNTNYEQYF. CDR3 bases: TGTGCCAGCAGTCTCAACACGAACTACGAGCAGTACTTC.

This chain links TRBV4-1 with TRBJ2-3; 10 nucleotides align to TRBD2. CDR3 size: 17 residues. The J segment lost 3 bases and the V segment lost 0 bases, leaving 6 bases of the junction unmatched. The V gene's germline CDR1 is MGHRA and CDR2 YSYEKL. In DNA form, the CDR3 reads TGCGCCAGCAGCCAAGATTTCCTAGCGGGGGTGACAGATACGCAGTATTTT. It translates to CASSQDFLAGVTDTQYF.

V is TRBV19 and J is TRBJ1-1; 10 bases align to TRBD1. V lost 3 bases, J lost 4 bases, and 8 bases stayed unmatched. This CDR3 contains 16 residues. Germline V gene data show CDR1 as LNHDA and CDR2 as SQIVND (reference sequence). The CDR3 spells CASSMWTGGLGTEAFF. CDR3 nucleotide sequence: TGTGCCAGTAGTATGTGGACAGGGGGACTAGGCACTGAAGCTTTCTTT.

The V and J genes are TRBV7-6 and TRBJ1-2, with TRBD1 as a possible D gene (6 bases). Trimming pared 5 bases from V and 4 bases from J, leaving 11 bases between. This CDR3 spans 13 amino acids. Germline V gene sequence: CDR1 SGHVS, CDR2 FNYEAQ. The CDR3 sequence: CASSPGQIYGYTF. The CDR3 DNA is TGTGCCAGCAGCCCAGGACAGATCTATGGCTACACCTTC.

V is TRBV6-5 and J is TRBJ2-7, with 7 bases fitting TRBD2. This CDR3 region has 15 residues. Germline V CDR1 and CDR2: MNHEY, SVGAGI. V lost 5 bases to trimming and J lost 4 bases; unmatched junction nucleotides: 11. The CDR3 loop is CASSQLMMGGYEQYF. CDR3 bases: TGTGCCAGCAGTCAACTAATGATGGGAGGGTACGAGCAGTACTTC.

In this sample, this clone turned up once. The chain couples TRBV7-9 to TRBJ2-3; 8 nucleotides match TRBD2. The CDR3 is made up of 16 amino acids. Looked up from germline, CDR1 is SEHNR and CDR2 is FQNEAQ (reference sequence). V shed 6 bases, J shed 3 bases, and the junction held 11 bases outside the gene matches. The CDR3 is CASSTSPGLGTDTQYF. For the CDR3, the DNA is TGTGCCAGCAGTACATCACCGGGACTAGGGACAGATACGCAGTATTTT.

The chain recombines TRBV19 with TRBJ1-5; D remains unclear. Trimming removed 5 bases from V and 4 bases from J, with 9 bases in between. The CDR3 length is 13 residues. CDR1 is LNHDA, CDR2 SQIVND, per germline (reference sequence). The CDR3 nucleotides read TGTGCCAGTAGTCCAACAGAGAATCAGCCCCAGCATTTT. It specifies CASSPTENQPQHF. The full variable domain, in which reference TRBV19 and TRBJ1-5 provide the parts outside the CDR3, is DGGITQSPKYLFRKEGQNVTLSCEQNLNHDAMYWYRQDPGQGLRLIYYSQIVNDFQKGDIAEGYSVSREKKESFPLTVTSAQKNPTAFYLCASSPTENQPQHFGDGTRLSIL.

This clone was seen only once. The V call is TRBV19, the J call TRBJ2-7; D not resolved. Trimming shortened V by 5 bases and J by 3 bases, and 5 bases separated the two germline ends. There are 11 residues in the CDR3. Germline-derived CDR1 and CDR2 are LNHDA and SQIVND (reference sequence). DNA for the CDR3: TGTGCCAGTAGTGACAACTACGAGCAGTACTTC. This codes for CASSDNYEQYF.

The genes are TRBV4-1 and TRBJ1-1; D not certain. The germline V gene has CDR1 MGHRA and CDR2 YSYEKL. CDR3 size: 14 residues. Trimming took off 4 bases at V and 0 bases at J, with 9 bases between the two ends. The CDR3 nucleotides read TGCGCCAGCAGCCCCCCTGGCCTGAACACTGAAGCTTTCTTT. It yields the protein CASSPPGLNTEAFF.

As for this clone: Different DNA sequences within this sample yield the same CDR3. The chain recombines TRBV19 with TRBJ2-7; D not certain. This CDR3 has 13 residues. V was pared by 5 bases and J by 1 base, with 9 bases between. Germline loops: CDR1 LNHDA, CDR2 SQIVND (reference sequence). As DNA, the CDR3 is TGTGCCAGTAGTTTGACGGTTTCCTACGAGCAGTACTTC. It specifies CASSLTVSYEQYF.

V is TRBV27 and J is TRBJ1-2; 7 bases agree with TRBD1. From germline, CDR1 is MNHEY and CDR2 SMNVEV (reference sequence). After removal of 3 bases from V and 3 bases from J, the junction contained 10 bases not matched to a gene. The CDR3 is 16 amino acids. This CDR3 is CASSFSTGEAHYGYTF. The CDR3 DNA is TGTGCCAGCAGTTTTTCTACAGGGGAAGCCCACTATGGCTACACCTTC.